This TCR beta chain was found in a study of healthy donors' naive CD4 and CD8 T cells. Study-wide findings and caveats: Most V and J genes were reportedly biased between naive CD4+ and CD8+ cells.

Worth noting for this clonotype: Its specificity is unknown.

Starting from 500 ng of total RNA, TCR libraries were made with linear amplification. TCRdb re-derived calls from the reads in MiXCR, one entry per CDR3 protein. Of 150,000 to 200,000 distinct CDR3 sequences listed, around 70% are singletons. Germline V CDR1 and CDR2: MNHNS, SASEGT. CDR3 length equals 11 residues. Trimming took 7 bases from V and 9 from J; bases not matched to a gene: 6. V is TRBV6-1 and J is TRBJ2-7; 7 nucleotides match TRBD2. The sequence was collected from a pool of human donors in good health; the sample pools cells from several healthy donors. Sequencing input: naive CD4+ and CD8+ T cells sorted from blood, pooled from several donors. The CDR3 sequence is CASTRGGWQYF. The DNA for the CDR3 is TGTGCCAGCACCCGCGGGGGATGGCAGTACTTC.